These 16 T cell receptor beta chains were sequenced from one sample in a study of human T cells and chemical hapten exposure. TCRdb re-analysed the RACE reads in MiXCR, keeping a single row per CDR3 protein. The sample has approximately 370,000 distinct CDR3 sequences, approximately 5.8% seen once. The time point was: pre-sensitization, week 0. The treatment is: therapeutic diphenylcyclopropenone sensitization with weekly scalp DPC. The sequencing here drew on whole blood, taken in connection with sensitization to the hapten diphenylcyclopropenone (DPC). Receptor source: a woman aged 18-29 years with alopecia areata. Some clones in this sample may be carry-over from other donors' samples.

This clonotype was counted only a few times. This chain links TRBV4-2 with TRBJ2-1; D call uncertain. V was shortened by 0 bases and J by 7 bases, with 10 bases between the two germline ends. The V gene's germline CDR1 is LGHNA and CDR2 YNFKEQ. This CDR3 has 14 amino acids. DNA for the CDR3: TGTGCCAGCAGCCAAGATAGACCAGAAAATGAGCAGTTCTTC. It specifies CASSQDRPENEQFF.

In its sample, this clonotype was seen many times. The rearrangement uses TRBV3-1 and TRBJ2-1; D ambiguous. The CDR3 is made up of 13 amino acids. Germline V lookup: CDR1 LGHDT, CDR2 YNNKEL (reference sequence). V lost 1 base to trimming and J lost 11 bases, with 12 bases between them. CDR3 residues: CASSQGTPPQQFF. The DNA of the CDR3 is TGTGCCAGCAGCCAAGGCACCCCCCCCCAGCAGTTCTTC.

This clonotype has just a few counts. The rearrangement links TRBV4-2 to TRBJ2-4, with D possibly TRBD2 on 7 matching bases. V was shortened by 0 bases and J by 6 bases, with 15 bases between the two germline ends. Germline V gene lookup returns CDR1 LGHNA and CDR2 YNFKEQ. The CDR3 is 16 amino acids. DNA for the CDR3: TGTGCCAGCAGCCAAGAAAGCGGCGGGGGCGGAAACATTCAGTACTTC. It translates to CASSQESGGGGNIQYF.

In this sample, this clonotype turned up a few times. This chain uses TRBV7-9 with TRBJ2-7; D is unclear. Germline V lookup: CDR1 SEHNR, CDR2 FQNEAQ (reference sequence). With 3 bases removed from V and 2 bases from J, the gap between germline ends came to 5 bases. The CDR3 runs to 12 residues. The CDR3 DNA reads TGTGCCAGCAGCTTCGCCACCTACGAGCAGTACTTC. Amino acids: CASSFATYEQYF.

This clonotype has a count of ten or more. This chain uses TRBV7-6 with TRBJ2-2, with TRBD1 identical over 7 bases. This CDR3 spans 15 amino acids. Germline V gene sequence: CDR1 SGHVS, CDR2 FNYEAQ. V shed 4 bases and J 3 bases; nucleotides not matched to a gene: 5. CDR3 sequence: CASSYSTGDTGELFF. CDR3 nucleotide sequence: TGTGCCAGCAGCTATAGCACAGGGGACACCGGGGAGCTGTTTTTT.

This chain connects TRBV28 to TRBJ1-5, with a tentative D call TRBD1 (5 bases). CDR1 is MDHEN, CDR2 SYDVKM, per germline. The V and J ends lost 9 bases and 3 bases respectively, with 12 bases between them. The CDR3 is 13 residues long. Written as DNA, the CDR3 is TGTGCCAGTCTACGGGACCTCAATCAGCCCCAGCATTTT. This codes for CASLRDLNQPQHF.

This clonotype showed up many times. This CDR3 is CATSRFWASEAFF. In nucleotides, the CDR3 is TGTGCCACCAGCAGATTCTGGGCCTCTGAAGCTTTCTTT. This chain uses TRBV15 with TRBJ1-1; D not certain. Trimming took off 2 bases at V and 6 bases at J, with 10 bases between the two ends. The CDR3 is 13 residues long. Germline CDR1 and CDR2: LNHNV and YYDKDF (reference sequence).

This clonotype was counted at least ten times. This rearrangement joins TRBV7-2 to TRBJ1-1; D remains unclear. This CDR3 is built from 12 residues. CDR1 and CDR2 from the germline V gene are SGHTA and FQGNSA. The V gene lost 4 bases and the J gene lost 6 bases, with 9 bases spanning the gap. Here the CDR3 DNA reads TGTGCCAGCAGCTCCCGTATCGCTGAAGCTTTCTTT. It encodes CASSSRIAEAFF.

This clonotype was found a few times. This sequence joins TRBV5-1 and TRBJ1-1, with D tentatively TRBD1 (6 bases). Trimming took 4 bases from V and 1 from J, leaving 14 bases between them. This CDR3 spans 15 amino acids. The germline V gene encodes CDR1 SGHRS and CDR2 YFSETQ. CDR3 nucleotides: TGCGCCAGCAGCGTACAGGGTAGGGCGAACACTGAAGCTTTCTTT. Amino acid sequence: CASSVQGRANTEAFF.

The chain links TRBV28 to TRBJ1-1; TRBD1 might be the D (5 bases). V gave up 7 bases and J gave up 2 bases, with 11 bases separating them. Germline V lookup: CDR1 MDHEN, CDR2 SYDVKM. The CDR3 consists of 13 residues. In DNA form, the CDR3 reads TGTGCCAGCACTGCACAGGTTAACACTGAAGCTTTCTTT. It yields the protein CASTAQVNTEAFF.

This clonotype was seen at least ten times. This rearrangement joins TRBV20-1 to TRBJ2-3; no clear D gene. V lost 0 bases and J lost 7, with 11 bases in between. The CDR3 totals 13 residues. Germline V gene sequence: CDR1 DFQATT, CDR2 SNEGSKA (reference sequence). The CDR3 loop reads CSARDLLDYTQYF. CDR3 sequence (DNA): TGCAGTGCTAGAGATCTACTTGACTATACGCAGTATTTT.

In this sample, this clonotype turned up many times. The chain is built from TRBV20-1 and TRBJ1-1, with 7 bases lining up with TRBD1. CDR3 length: 13 residues. After removal of 6 bases from V and 1 base from J, the junction contained 5 bases not matched to a gene. CDR1 DFQATT and CDR2 SNEGSKA come from the germline V gene (reference sequence). The CDR3 loop is CSAMGQPNTEAFF. DNA for the CDR3: TGCAGTGCAATGGGACAGCCGAACACTGAAGCTTTCTTT.

The sample holds many counts of this clonotype. This chain links TRBV28 with TRBJ1-6; D is undetermined. This CDR3 comprises 15 residues. Trimming removed 9 bases at V and 7 bases at J, with 19 bases between. In germline, CDR1 is MDHEN, CDR2 SYDVKM. For the CDR3, the DNA is TGTGCCAGTAGCGGATTAACCGGACGCAATTCACCCCTCCACTTT. It codes for CASSGLTGRNSPLHF.

This chain links TRBV20-1 with TRBJ2-3; tentatively, D is TRBD1 or TRBD2 (6 bases each). The CDR3 runs 14 residues. Germline V gene sequence: CDR1 DFQATT, CDR2 SNEGSKA (reference sequence). The V end was cut by 6 bases, the J end by 1 base, with 14 bases between. The CDR3 bases are TGCAGTGCCGCTAAGGGGGAGGGCACAGATACGCAGTATTTT. Protein sequence: CSAAKGEGTDTQYF.

In this sample, this clonotype turned up many times. The V gene is TRBV20-1, the J gene TRBJ1-6; possibly TRBD1 for D (5 bases). The ends were cut back, 5 bases at V and 4 bases at J, with 15 bases in the middle. Per the germline V gene, CDR1 is DFQATT and CDR2 is SNEGSKA (reference sequence). This CDR3 comprises 15 residues. In DNA form, the CDR3 reads TGCAGTGCTCCCAGGGTTACGCGATATAATTCACCCCTCCACTTT. This translates into CSAPRVTRYNSPLHF.

This clonotype was counted a few times. One end of the junction fails to match germline, which may point to a read error. V gene TRBV11-2 combines with J gene TRBJ2-7, with 7 bases that match TRBD1. This CDR3 spans 14 amino acids. The germline V gene encodes CDR1 SGHAT and CDR2 FQNNGV. The CDR3, as DNA: TGTGCCAGCAGCTCCAGGACAGGAATCTACGAGCGGTACTTC. It encodes CASSSRTGIYERYF.